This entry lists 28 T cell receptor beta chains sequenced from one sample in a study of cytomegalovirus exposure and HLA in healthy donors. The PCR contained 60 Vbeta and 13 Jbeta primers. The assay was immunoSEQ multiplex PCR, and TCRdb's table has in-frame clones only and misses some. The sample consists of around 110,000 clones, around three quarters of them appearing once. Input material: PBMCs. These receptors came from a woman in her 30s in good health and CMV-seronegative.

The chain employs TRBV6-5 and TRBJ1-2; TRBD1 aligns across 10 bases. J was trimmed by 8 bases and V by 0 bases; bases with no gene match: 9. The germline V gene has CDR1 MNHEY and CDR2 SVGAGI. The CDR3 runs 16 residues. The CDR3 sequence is CASSYSGAGTGEGYTF. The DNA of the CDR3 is TGTGCCAGCAGTTACTCGGGAGCCGGGACAGGGGAGGGCTACACCTTC.

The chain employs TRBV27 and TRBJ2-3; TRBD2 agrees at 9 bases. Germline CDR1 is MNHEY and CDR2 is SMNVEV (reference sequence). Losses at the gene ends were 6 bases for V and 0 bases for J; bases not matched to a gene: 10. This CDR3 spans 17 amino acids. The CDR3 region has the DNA TGTGCCAGCAGCCCTTACTTTAGCGGGAGTAGCACAGATACGCAGTATTTT. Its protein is CASSPYFSGSSTDTQYF.

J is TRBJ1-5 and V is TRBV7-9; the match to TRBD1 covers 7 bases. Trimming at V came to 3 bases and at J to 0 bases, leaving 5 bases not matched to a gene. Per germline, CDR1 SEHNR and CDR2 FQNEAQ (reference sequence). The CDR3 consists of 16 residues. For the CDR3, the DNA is TGTGCCAGCAGCTTTGGTAGACAGGGTAGCAATCAGCCCCAGCATTTT. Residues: CASSFGRQGSNQPQHF.

Here the CDR3 DNA reads TGTGCCAGCAGTCTGGCGGGAGTAGTGTACGAGCAGTACTTC. It encodes CASSLAGVVYEQYF. The rearrangement uses TRBV27 and TRBJ2-7, with 7 bases that match TRBD2. Germline V lookup: CDR1 MNHEY, CDR2 SMNVEV (reference sequence). There are 14 residues in the CDR3. The trim removed 5 bases at V and 4 bases at J, leaving 8 bases unmatched.

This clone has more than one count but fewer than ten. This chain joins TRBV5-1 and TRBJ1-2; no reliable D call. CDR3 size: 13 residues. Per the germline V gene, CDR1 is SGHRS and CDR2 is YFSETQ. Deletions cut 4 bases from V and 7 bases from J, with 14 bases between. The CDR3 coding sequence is TGCGCCAGCAGCCAGGACGGGAAAATTGGCTACACCTTC. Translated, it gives CASSQDGKIGYTF. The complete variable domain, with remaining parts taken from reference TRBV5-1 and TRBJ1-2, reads KAGVTQTPRYLIKTRGQQVTLSCSPISGHRSVSWYQQTPGQGLQFLFEYFSETQRNKGNFPGRFSGRQFSNSRSEMNVSTLELGDSALYLCASSQDGKIGYTFGSGTRLTVV.

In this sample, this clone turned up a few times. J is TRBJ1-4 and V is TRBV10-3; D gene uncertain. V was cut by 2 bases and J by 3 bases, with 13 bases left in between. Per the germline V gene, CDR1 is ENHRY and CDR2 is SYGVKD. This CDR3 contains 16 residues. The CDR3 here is CAISEVNTASNEKLFF. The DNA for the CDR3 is TGTGCCATCAGTGAGGTTAATACAGCTTCTAATGAAAAACTGTTTTTT.

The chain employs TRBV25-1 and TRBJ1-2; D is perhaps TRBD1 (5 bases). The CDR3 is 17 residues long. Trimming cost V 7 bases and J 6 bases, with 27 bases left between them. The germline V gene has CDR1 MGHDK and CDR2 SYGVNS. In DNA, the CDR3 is TGTGCCAGCACCCTAAGTGGGTGGTACCCCAGGGTCCATGGCTACACCTTC. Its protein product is CASTLSGWYPRVHGYTF.

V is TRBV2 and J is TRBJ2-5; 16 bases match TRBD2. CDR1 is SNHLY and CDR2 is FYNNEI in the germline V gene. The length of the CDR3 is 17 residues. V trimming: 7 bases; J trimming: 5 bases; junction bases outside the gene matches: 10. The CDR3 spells CASIGTSGRAYPETQYF. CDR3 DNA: TGTGCCAGCATTGGGACTAGCGGGAGGGCCTACCCGGAGACCCAGTACTTC.

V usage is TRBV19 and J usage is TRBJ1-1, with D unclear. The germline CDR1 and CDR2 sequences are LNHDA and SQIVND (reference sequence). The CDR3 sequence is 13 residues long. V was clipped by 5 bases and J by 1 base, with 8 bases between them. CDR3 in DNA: TGTGCCAGTAGTGCAGGCTCGAACACTGAAGCTTTCTTT. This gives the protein CASSAGSNTEAFF.

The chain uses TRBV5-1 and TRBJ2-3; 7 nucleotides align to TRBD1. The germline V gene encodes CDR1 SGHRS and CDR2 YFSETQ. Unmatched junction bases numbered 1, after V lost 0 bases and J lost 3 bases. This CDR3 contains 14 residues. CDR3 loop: CASSLDRGTDTQYF. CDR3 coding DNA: TGCGCCAGCAGCTTGGACAGGGGAACAGATACGCAGTATTTT.

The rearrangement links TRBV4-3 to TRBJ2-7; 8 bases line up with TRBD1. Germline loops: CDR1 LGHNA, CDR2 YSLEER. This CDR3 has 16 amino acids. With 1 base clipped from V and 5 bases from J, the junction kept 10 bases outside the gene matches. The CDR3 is CASSQGSRQGLHEQYF. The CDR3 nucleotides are TGCGCCAGCAGCCAAGGGTCTAGACAGGGGCTCCACGAGCAGTACTTC.

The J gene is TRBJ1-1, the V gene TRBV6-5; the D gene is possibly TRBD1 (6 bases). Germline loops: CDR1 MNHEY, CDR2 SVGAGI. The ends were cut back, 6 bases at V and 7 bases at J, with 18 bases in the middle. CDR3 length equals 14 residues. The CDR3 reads CASRTTGILDEAFF. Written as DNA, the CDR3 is TGTGCCAGCAGGACAACAGGGATCCTCGATGAAGCTTTCTTT.

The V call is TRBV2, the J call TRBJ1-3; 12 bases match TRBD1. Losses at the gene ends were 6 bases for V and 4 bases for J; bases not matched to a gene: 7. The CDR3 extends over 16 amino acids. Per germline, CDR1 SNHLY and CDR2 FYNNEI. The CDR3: CASRVRDRGPGNTIYF. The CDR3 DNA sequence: TGTGCCAGCAGGGTCAGGGACAGGGGGCCAGGAAACACCATATATTTT. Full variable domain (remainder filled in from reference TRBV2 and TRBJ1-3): EPEVTQTPSHQVTQMGQEVILRCVPISNHLYFYWYRQILGQKVEFLVSFYNNEISEKSEIFDDQFSVERPDGSNFTLKIRSTKLEDSAMYFCASRVRDRGPGNTIYFGEGSWLTVV.

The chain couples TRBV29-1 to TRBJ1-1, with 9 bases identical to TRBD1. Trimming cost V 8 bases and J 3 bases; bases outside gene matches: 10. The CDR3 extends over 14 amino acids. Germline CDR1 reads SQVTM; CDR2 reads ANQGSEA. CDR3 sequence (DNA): TGCAGCTCAAGGACAGGGGCAGCGGACACTGAAGCTTTCTTT. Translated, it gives CSSRTGAADTEAFF.

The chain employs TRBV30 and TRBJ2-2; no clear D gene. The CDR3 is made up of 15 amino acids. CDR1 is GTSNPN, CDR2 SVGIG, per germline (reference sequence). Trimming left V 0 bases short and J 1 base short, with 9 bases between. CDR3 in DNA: TGTGCCTGGAGTGTAATGACACAGAACACCGGGGAGCTGTTTTTT. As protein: CAWSVMTQNTGELFF.

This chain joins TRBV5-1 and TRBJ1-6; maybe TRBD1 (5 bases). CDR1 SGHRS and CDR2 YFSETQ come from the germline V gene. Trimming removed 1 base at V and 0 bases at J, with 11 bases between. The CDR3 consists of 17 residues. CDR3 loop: CASSLTGPSSYNSPLHF. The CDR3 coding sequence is TGCGCCAGCAGCTTGACAGGTCCCAGCTCCTATAATTCACCCCTCCACTTT.

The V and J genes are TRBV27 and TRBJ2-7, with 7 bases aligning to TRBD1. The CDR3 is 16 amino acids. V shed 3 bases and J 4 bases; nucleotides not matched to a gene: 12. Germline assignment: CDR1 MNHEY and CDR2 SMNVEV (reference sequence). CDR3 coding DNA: TGTGCCAGCAGTTTCCTTAGGACAGGACGACTATACGAGCAGTACTTC. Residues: CASSFLRTGRLYEQYF.

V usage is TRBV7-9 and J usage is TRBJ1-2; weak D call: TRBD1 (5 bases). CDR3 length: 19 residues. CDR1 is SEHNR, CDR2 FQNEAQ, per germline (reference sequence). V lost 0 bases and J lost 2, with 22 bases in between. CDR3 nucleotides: TGTGCCAGCAGCTTAGCGCAGGGACGGAGGGTACTGGGCAACTATGGCTACACCTTC. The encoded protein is CASSLAQGRRVLGNYGYTF. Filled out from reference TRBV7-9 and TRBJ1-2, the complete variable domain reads DTGVSQNPRHKITKRGQNVTFRCDPISEHNRLYWYRQTLGQGPEFLTYFQNEAQLEKSRLLSDRFSAERPKGSFSTLEIQRTEQGDSAMYLCASSLAQGRRVLGNYGYTFGSGTRLTVV.

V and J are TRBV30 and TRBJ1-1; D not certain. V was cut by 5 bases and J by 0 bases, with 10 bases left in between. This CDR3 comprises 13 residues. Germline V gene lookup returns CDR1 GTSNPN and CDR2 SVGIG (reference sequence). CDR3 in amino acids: CAWVSLVNTEAFF. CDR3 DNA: TGTGCCTGGGTTTCACTAGTGAACACTGAAGCTTTCTTT.

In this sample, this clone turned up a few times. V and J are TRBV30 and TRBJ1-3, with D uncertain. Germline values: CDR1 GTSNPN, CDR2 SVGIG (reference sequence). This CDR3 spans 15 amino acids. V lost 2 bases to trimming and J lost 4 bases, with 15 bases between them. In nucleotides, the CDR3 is TGTGCCTGGAGTCTCCGAGGTGGGAGAGGAAACACCATATATTTT. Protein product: CAWSLRGGRGNTIYF.

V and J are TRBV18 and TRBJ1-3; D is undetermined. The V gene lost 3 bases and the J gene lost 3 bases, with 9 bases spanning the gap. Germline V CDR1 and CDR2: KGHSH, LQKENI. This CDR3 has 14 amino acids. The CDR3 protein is CASSPPGDGNTIYF. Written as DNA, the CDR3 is TGTGCCAGCTCACCTCCCGGGGATGGAAACACCATATATTTT.

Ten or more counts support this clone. CDR3 residues: CASSLIGNNEQFF. Written as DNA, the CDR3 is TGCGCCAGCAGCTTGATCGGGAACAATGAGCAGTTCTTC. This chain joins TRBV5-1 and TRBJ2-1, with a possible D match to TRBD2 (5 bases). Germline-derived CDR1 and CDR2 are SGHRS and YFSETQ. The CDR3 totals 13 residues. V was pared by 1 base and J by 5 bases, with 7 bases between.

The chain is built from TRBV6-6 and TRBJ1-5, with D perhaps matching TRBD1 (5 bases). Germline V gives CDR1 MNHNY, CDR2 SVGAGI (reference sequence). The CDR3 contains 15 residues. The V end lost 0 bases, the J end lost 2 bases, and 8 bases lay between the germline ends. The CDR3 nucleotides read TGTGCCAGCAGTTACTCTCAGGGTGGCAATCAGCCCCAGCATTTT. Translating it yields CASSYSQGGNQPQHF.

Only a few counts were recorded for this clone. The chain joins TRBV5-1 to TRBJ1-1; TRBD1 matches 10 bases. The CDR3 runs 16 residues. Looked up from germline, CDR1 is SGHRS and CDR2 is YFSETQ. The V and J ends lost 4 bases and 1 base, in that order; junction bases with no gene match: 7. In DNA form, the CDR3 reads TGCGCCAGCAGCACCGACAGGGGGCCAGGGAACACTGAAGCTTTCTTT. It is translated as CASSTDRGPGNTEAFF. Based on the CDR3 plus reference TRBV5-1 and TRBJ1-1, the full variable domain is KAGVTQTPRYLIKTRGQQVTLSCSPISGHRSVSWYQQTPGQGLQFLFEYFSETQRNKGNFPGRFSGRQFSNSRSEMNVSTLELGDSALYLCASSTDRGPGNTEAFFGQGTRLTVV.

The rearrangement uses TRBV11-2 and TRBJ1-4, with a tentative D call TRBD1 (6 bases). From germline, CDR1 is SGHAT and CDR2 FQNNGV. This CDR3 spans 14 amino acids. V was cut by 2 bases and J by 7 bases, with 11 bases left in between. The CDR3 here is CASSLIQGIEKLFF. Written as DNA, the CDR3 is TGTGCCAGCAGCTTAATCCAGGGGATTGAAAAACTGTTTTTT.

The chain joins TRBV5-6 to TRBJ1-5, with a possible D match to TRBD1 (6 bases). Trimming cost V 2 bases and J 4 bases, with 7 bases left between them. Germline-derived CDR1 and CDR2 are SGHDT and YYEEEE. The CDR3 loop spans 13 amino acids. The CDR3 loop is CASSFGQNQPQHF. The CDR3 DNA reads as TGTGCCAGCAGCTTCGGACAGAATCAGCCCCAGCATTTT.

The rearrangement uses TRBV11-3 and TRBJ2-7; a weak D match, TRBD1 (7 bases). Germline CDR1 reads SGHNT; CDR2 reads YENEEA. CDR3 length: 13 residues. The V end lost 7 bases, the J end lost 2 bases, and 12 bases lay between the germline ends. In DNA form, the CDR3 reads TGTGCCAGCACCGCCAGGGGGGCCTACGAGCAGTACTTC. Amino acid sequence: CASTARGAYEQYF.

CDR3 sequence (DNA): TGTGCCAGCAGCTTAAGTACAGGACCTAACTATGGCTACACCTTC. It is translated as CASSLSTGPNYGYTF. The chain has TRBV11-2 and TRBJ1-2; possibly TRBD1 for D (5 bases). Trimming pared 2 bases from V and 0 bases from J, leaving 10 bases between. CDR3 size: 15 residues. Germline lookup yields CDR1 SGHAT and CDR2 FQNNGV.